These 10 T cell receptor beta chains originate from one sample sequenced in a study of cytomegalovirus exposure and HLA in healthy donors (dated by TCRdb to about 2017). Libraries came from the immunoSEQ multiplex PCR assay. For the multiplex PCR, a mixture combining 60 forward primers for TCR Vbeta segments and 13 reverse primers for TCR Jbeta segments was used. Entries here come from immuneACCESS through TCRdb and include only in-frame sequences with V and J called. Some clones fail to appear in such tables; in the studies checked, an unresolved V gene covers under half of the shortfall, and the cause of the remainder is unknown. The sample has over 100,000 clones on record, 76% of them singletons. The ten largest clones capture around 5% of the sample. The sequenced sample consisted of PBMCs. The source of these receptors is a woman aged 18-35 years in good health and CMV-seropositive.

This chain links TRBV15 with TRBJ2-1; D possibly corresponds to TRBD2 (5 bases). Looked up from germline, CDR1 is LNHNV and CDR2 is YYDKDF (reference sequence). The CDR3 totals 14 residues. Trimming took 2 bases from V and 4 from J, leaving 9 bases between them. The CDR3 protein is CATSRPGLYNEQFF. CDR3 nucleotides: TGTGCCACCAGCAGACCAGGACTGTACAATGAGCAGTTCTTC.

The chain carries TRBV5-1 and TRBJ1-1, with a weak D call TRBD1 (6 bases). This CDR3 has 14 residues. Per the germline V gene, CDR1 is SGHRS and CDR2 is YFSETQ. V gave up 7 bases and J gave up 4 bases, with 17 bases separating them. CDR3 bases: TGCGCCAGCCGAAAACTACAGGGTACCACTGAAGCTTTCTTT. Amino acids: CASRKLQGTTEAFF.

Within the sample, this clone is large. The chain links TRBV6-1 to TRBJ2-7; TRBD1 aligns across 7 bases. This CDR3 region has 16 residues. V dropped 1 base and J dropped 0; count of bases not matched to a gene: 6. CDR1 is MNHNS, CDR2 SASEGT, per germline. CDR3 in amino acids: CASSEDADRPSYEQYF. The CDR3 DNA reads TGTGCCAGCAGTGAAGATGCGGACAGGCCCTCCTACGAGCAGTACTTC.

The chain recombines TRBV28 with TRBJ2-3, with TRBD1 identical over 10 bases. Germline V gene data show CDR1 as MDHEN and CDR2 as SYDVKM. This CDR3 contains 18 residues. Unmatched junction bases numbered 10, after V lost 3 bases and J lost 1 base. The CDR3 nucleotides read TGTGCCAGCAGTTTTCTTGGCCCCGGGACAGGGGGCACAGATACGCAGTATTTT. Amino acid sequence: CASSFLGPGTGGTDTQYF.

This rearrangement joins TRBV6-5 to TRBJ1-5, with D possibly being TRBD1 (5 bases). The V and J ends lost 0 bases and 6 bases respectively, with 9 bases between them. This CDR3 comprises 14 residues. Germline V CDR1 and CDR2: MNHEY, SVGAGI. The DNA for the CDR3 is TGTGCCAGCAGTTACTCAGGGGAAAGTCAGCCCCAGCATTTT. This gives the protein CASSYSGESQPQHF.

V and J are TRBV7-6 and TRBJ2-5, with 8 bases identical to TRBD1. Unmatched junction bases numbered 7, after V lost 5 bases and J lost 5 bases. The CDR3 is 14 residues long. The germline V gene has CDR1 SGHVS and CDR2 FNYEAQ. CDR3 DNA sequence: TGTGCCAGCAGCAGAATGACAGGGGAGGAGACCCAGTACTTC. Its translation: CASSRMTGEETQYF.

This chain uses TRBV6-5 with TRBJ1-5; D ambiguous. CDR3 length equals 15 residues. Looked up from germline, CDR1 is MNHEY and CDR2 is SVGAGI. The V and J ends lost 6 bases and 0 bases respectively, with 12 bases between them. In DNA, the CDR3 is TGTGCCAGCAGAACGACTGTTGATAGCAATCAGCCCCAGCATTTT. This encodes CASRTTVDSNQPQHF.

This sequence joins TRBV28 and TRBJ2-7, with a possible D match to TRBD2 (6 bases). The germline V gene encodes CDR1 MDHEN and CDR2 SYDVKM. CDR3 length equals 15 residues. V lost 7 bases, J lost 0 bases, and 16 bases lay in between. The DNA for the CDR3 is TGTGCCAGCACCGACCCGGCGGGAAGCTCCTACGAGCAGTACTTC. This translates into CASTDPAGSSYEQYF.

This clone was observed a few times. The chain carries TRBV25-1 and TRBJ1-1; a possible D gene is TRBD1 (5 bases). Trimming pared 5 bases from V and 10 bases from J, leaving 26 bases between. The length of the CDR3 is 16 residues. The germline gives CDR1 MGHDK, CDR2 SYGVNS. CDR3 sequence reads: CASSIGPGPQGGVAFF. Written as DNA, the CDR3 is TGTGCCAGCAGTATTGGGCCGGGACCACAAGGCGGGGTAGCTTTCTTT.

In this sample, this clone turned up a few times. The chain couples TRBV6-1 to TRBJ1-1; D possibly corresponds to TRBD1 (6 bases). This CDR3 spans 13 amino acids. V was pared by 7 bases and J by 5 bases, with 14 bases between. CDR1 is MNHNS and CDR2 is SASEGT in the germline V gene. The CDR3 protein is CASNAGEGTEAFF. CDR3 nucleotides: TGTGCCAGCAATGCAGGGGAGGGGACTGAAGCTTTCTTT.